Below are 25 T cell receptor beta chains sequenced from a single sample in a study of CD8 T cells in ankylosing spondylitis. Overall study findings and caveats: Seemingly distinctive of ankylosing spondylitis blood was a TCR beta motif formed by eight highly homologous variants.

Antigens of these TCRs are unknown. TCRdb called the 5' RACE reads again in MiXCR, with one record for every CDR3 protein. Of fewer than 750,000 distinct CDR3 sequences listed, roughly 20% are singletons. The sequenced sample was blood, either unsorted or a sorted T cell fraction (not recorded which). These receptors were obtained from a male donor with ankylosing spondylitis.

This clonotype showed up just a few times. V and J are TRBV25-1 and TRBJ2-5; D not certain. Trimming removed 7 bases at V and 4 bases at J, with 4 bases between. Germline CDR1 and CDR2: MGHDK and SYGVNS. The CDR3 spans 10 residues. CDR3 in amino acids: CASIGETQYF. CDR3 DNA sequence: TGTGCCAGCATTGGAGAGACCCAGTACTTC.

J is TRBJ2-6 and V is TRBV29-1; TRBD1 agrees at 8 bases. Unmatched junction bases numbered 16, after V lost 4 bases and J lost 2 bases. The germline CDR1 and CDR2 sequences are SQVTM and ANQGSEA. The CDR3 covers 19 residues. Here the CDR3 reads CSVVDRGETGDTGANVLTF. The CDR3 DNA sequence: TGCAGCGTTGTTGATCGTGGTGAGACAGGGGATACTGGGGCCAACGTCCTGACTTTC.

This clonotype has at least ten counts. This sequence joins TRBV29-1 and TRBJ2-1, with D maybe TRBD2 (6 bases). The length of the CDR3 is 14 residues. V lost 4 bases and J 1 base, leaving 11 bases between the germline ends. Per the germline V gene, CDR1 is SQVTM and CDR2 is ANQGSEA. CDR3 residues: CSVVRGMSYNEQFF. DNA of the CDR3: TGCAGCGTTGTTCGGGGGATGTCCTACAATGAGCAGTTCTTC.

The genes are TRBV5-1 and TRBJ2-5; D might be TRBD1 or TRBD2, each matching 5 bases. Deletions cut 0 bases from V and 3 bases from J, with 15 bases between. Germline CDR1 is SGHRS and CDR2 is YFSETQ. The CDR3 spans 16 residues. Here the CDR3 reads CASSLVGDHFKETQYF. CDR3 bases: TGCGCCAGCAGCTTGGTTGGGGACCACTTTAAAGAGACCCAGTACTTC.

The genes are TRBV27 and TRBJ1-5; TRBD1 might be the D (5 bases). Per the germline V gene, CDR1 is MNHEY and CDR2 is SMNVEV (reference sequence). The CDR3 runs to 17 residues. Trimming cost V 2 bases and J 5 bases, with 19 bases left between them. The CDR3 reads CASSLRQGGASDQPQHF. The CDR3, as DNA: TGTGCCAGCAGTTTAAGGCAGGGAGGGGCGAGCGATCAGCCCCAGCATTTT.

This clonotype was seen at least ten times. This rearrangement joins TRBV6-1 to TRBJ1-5; 7 bases are a match to TRBD1. The CDR3 extends over 16 amino acids. V was pared by 8 bases and J by 0 bases, with 10 bases of the junction left unmatched. CDR1 MNHNS and CDR2 SASEGT come from the germline V gene. The CDR3 protein is CASQHRTGDSNQPQHF. In DNA, the CDR3 is TGTGCCAGCCAACATCGGACAGGAGATAGCAATCAGCCCCAGCATTTT.

This clonotype showed up just a few times. The chain links TRBV7-9 to TRBJ2-2; possibly TRBD1 or TRBD2 for D (5 bases each). The V and J ends lost 5 bases and 1 base respectively, with 14 bases between them. The CDR3 contains 16 residues. CDR1 is SEHNR, CDR2 FQNEAQ, per germline (reference sequence). The CDR3 DNA follows: TGTGCCAGCAGCCGAGGGGCAGGCCTGAACACCGGGGAGCTGTTTTTT. It yields the protein CASSRGAGLNTGELFF.

This clonotype appeared a few times. The chain combines TRBV10-3 with TRBJ1-6; 9 bases align to TRBD1. V shed 7 bases and J 7 bases; nucleotides not matched to a gene: 5. The CDR3 runs 14 residues. Germline CDR1 and CDR2: ENHRY and SYGVKD. CDR3 residues: CAIKGQGGNSPLHF. DNA of the CDR3: TGTGCCATCAAGGGACAGGGTGGGAATTCACCCCTCCACTTT.

The CDR3 is CASSFGGEYYEQYF. The DNA of the CDR3 is TGTGCCAGCAGTTTTGGCGGGGAATACTACGAGCAGTACTTC. This chain uses TRBV12-3 or TRBV12-4 with TRBJ2-7, with D maybe TRBD2 (6 bases). The CDR3 runs to 14 residues. V was cut by 3 bases and J by 3 bases, with 12 bases left in between.

This sequence joins TRBV6-1 and TRBJ2-1, with TRBD1 identical over 9 bases. This CDR3 comprises 16 residues. The germline V gene has CDR1 MNHNS and CDR2 SASEGT. V shed 2 bases, J shed 2 bases, and the junction held 4 bases outside the gene matches. This CDR3 reads CASSETTGGPYNEQFF. DNA for the CDR3: TGTGCCAGCAGTGAAACTACAGGGGGCCCCTACAATGAGCAGTTCTTC.

This clonotype turned up a few times. J is TRBJ2-2 and V is TRBV7-2; TRBD1 matches at 9 bases. The length of the CDR3 is 15 residues. The germline gives CDR1 SGHTA, CDR2 FQGNSA. The V and J ends lost 1 base and 9 bases, in that order; junction bases with no gene match: 6. DNA for the CDR3: TGTGCCAGCAGCTTAGATTGGGACAGGGCCTGGGAGCTGTTTTTT. Its translation: CASSLDWDRAWELFF.

This chain connects TRBV4-1 to TRBJ2-3; D possibly uses TRBD1 or TRBD2 (5 bases each). CDR3 length: 16 amino acids. Germline V gives CDR1 MGHRA, CDR2 YSYEKL. The germline V and J ends were trimmed by 1 base and 1 base, with 12 bases remaining between them. CDR3 amino acids: CASSQARGEGTDTQYF. CDR3 in DNA: TGCGCCAGCAGCCAAGCGAGGGGCGAGGGCACAGATACGCAGTATTTT.

A few counts support this clonotype. The chain recombines TRBV4-1 with TRBJ1-1, with 8 bases lining up with TRBD1. CDR1 MGHRA and CDR2 YSYEKL come from the germline V gene. The trim removed 0 bases at V and 1 base at J, leaving 4 bases unmatched. This CDR3 has 16 residues. The CDR3 region is CASSQDIGQGNTEAFF. CDR3 coding DNA: TGCGCCAGCAGCCAAGATATTGGACAGGGGAACACTGAAGCTTTCTTT.

This clonotype was seen just once. V gene TRBV30 combines with J gene TRBJ2-1; a possible D gene is TRBD1 (6 bases). V lost 2 bases to trimming and J lost 4 bases, with 12 bases between them. CDR3 length: 14 amino acids. Germline V gene data show CDR1 as GTSNPN and CDR2 as SVGIG (reference sequence). CDR3 nucleotides: TGTGCCTGGAGTAGGGGGTCAGGGTACAATGAGCAGTTCTTC. Its protein product is CAWSRGSGYNEQFF.

The V call is TRBV9, the J call TRBJ2-5; 13 bases match TRBD2. Germline values: CDR1 SGDLS, CDR2 YYNGEE. V lost 2 bases and J lost 5; bases outside the gene matches: 9. This CDR3 has 17 residues. CDR3 in amino acids: CASSVGLTSGGSETQYF. The CDR3 DNA reads TGTGCCAGCAGCGTTGGCCTGACTAGCGGGGGGAGTGAGACCCAGTACTTC.

This clonotype came up many times. The chain links TRBV7-6 to TRBJ1-4; D may be TRBD1 (5 bases). V was clipped by 2 bases and J by 0 bases, with 13 bases between them. Germline assignment: CDR1 SGHVS and CDR2 FNYEAQ. The CDR3 has 17 residues. The CDR3 is CASSLSGTHATNEKLFF. In DNA, the CDR3 is TGTGCCAGCAGCTTATCAGGGACCCATGCAACTAATGAAAAACTGTTTTTT.

This clonotype turned up a few times. The chain is built from TRBV12-3 or TRBV12-4 and TRBJ2-3; D possibly corresponds to TRBD1 (6 bases). The CDR3 covers 14 residues. The germline V and J ends were trimmed by 7 bases and 7 bases, with 18 bases remaining between them. CDR3 sequence reads: CASTELLDSNTQYF. The CDR3 region has the DNA TGTGCCAGCACCGAACTATTGGACAGTAATACGCAGTATTTT.

This clonotype came up a few times. The rearrangement links TRBV27 to TRBJ2-1, with TRBD1 as a possible D gene (6 bases). The CDR3 consists of 16 residues. The V end was cut by 0 bases, the J end by 3 bases, with 12 bases between. Germline CDR1 and CDR2: MNHEY and SMNVEV (reference sequence). CDR3 DNA: TGTGCCAGCAGTTTATCGTCCGGGGACATCTACAATGAGCAGTTCTTC. It translates to CASSLSSGDIYNEQFF.

Only a few counts were recorded for this clonotype. The rearrangement uses TRBV5-1 and TRBJ2-7; D is unclear. CDR3 size: 16 residues. V was clipped by 0 bases and J by 1 base, with 14 bases between them. The germline V gene encodes CDR1 SGHRS and CDR2 YFSETQ. CDR3 sequence: CASSLDSVYGSYEQYF. In DNA, the CDR3 is TGCGCCAGCAGCTTGGACTCGGTGTACGGATCCTACGAGCAGTACTTC.

This clonotype was seen at least ten times. V gene TRBV5-1 combines with J gene TRBJ2-3; D assignment may be TRBD1 or TRBD2 (5 bases each). Germline V gene sequence: CDR1 SGHRS, CDR2 YFSETQ. CDR3 size: 14 residues. V gave up 0 bases and J gave up 0 bases, with 5 bases separating them. CDR3 sequence: CASSLGDSTDTQYF. The CDR3 DNA follows: TGCGCCAGCAGCTTGGGGGACAGCACAGATACGCAGTATTTT.

The CDR3 DNA sequence: TGTGCCAGCAGCCAAGATGGCGCGGTGCGGGAGGGCTGGTTCTTC. Protein sequence: CASSQDGAVREGWFF. The rearrangement uses TRBV3-1 and TRBJ2-1; 9 nucleotides agree with TRBD2. The trim removed 0 bases at V and 15 bases at J, leaving 12 bases unmatched. The CDR3 extends over 15 amino acids. Germline CDR1 and CDR2: LGHDT and YNNKEL (reference sequence).

The chain joins TRBV28 to TRBJ2-7, with no clear D. The germline gives CDR1 MDHEN, CDR2 SYDVKM. This CDR3 region has 11 residues. With 3 bases removed from V and 7 bases from J, the gap between germline ends came to 7 bases. CDR3 in DNA: TGTGCCAGCAGTTTTTCGGTGGAGCAGTACTTC. Protein sequence: CASSFSVEQYF.

The table lists this clonotype with many counts. The rearrangement links TRBV12-5 to TRBJ1-2; possible D gene TRBD1, 5 bases. The germline V and J ends were trimmed by 1 base and 5 bases, with 11 bases remaining between them. This CDR3 is 14 amino acids long. Per the germline V gene, CDR1 is LGHNT and CDR2 is FRNRAP. CDR3 residues: CASGLEGSIYGYTF. Written as DNA, the CDR3 is TGTGCTAGTGGTTTGGAGGGGTCGATTTATGGCTACACCTTC.

This clonotype was seen more than once but under ten times. The rearrangement joins TRBV12-3 or TRBV12-4 to TRBJ1-5, with TRBD1 as a possible D gene (5 bases). The CDR3 contains 14 residues. V was clipped by 3 bases and J by 3 bases, with 9 bases between them. The CDR3 region is CASSFGALNQPQHF. In DNA form, the CDR3 reads TGTGCCAGCAGTTTCGGGGCCCTCAATCAGCCCCAGCATTTT.

The gene calls are TRBV7-2 and TRBJ2-1; no clear D gene. This CDR3 spans 11 amino acids. V was pared by 5 bases and J by 10 bases, with 9 bases between. Per the germline V gene, CDR1 is SGHTA and CDR2 is FQGNSA. As DNA, the CDR3 is TGTGCCAGCAGCAACCAAGGGGAGCAGTTCTTC. This sequence encodes CASSNQGEQFF.